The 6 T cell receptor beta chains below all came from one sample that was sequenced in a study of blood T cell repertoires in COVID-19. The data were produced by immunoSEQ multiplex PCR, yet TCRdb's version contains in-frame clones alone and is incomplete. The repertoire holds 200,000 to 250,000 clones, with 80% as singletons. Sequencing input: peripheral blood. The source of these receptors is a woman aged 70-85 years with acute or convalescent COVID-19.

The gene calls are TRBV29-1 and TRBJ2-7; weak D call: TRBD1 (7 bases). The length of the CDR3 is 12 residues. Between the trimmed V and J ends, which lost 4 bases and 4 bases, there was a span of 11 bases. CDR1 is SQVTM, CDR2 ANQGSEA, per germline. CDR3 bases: TGCAGCGTTGTAGCAGGGGGGTACGAGCAGTACTTC. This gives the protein CSVVAGGYEQYF.

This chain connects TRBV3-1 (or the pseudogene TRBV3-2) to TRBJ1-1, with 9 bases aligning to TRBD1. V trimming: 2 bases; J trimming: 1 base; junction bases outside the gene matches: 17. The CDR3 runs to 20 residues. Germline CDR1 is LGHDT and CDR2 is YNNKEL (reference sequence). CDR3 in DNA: TGTGCCAGCAGCCAAATGGGGACAGGGAGATGGGGTGCTGGGAACACTGAAGCTTTCTTT. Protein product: CASSQMGTGRWGAGNTEAFF.

CDR3 residues: CASSPDRAGTEAFF. The DNA of the CDR3 is TGTGCCAGCAGCCCCGACAGGGCGGGCACTGAAGCTTTCTTT. The chain uses TRBV9 and TRBJ1-1, with TRBD1 matching 7 bases. Germline CDR1 is SGDLS and CDR2 is YYNGEE. The CDR3 totals 14 residues. V lost 4 bases and J lost 4; bases outside the gene matches: 7.

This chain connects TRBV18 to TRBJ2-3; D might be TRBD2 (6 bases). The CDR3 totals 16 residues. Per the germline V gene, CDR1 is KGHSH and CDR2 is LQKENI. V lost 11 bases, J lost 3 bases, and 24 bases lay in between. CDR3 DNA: TGTGCCTCTCTACCGGGGGAACTAGCATGGACAGATACGCAGTATTTT. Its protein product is CASLPGELAWTDTQYF.

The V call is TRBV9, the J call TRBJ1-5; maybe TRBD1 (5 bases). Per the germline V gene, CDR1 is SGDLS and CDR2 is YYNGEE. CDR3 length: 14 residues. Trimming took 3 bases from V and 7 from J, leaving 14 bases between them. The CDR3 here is CASSADQGAQPQHF. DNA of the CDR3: TGTGCCAGCAGCGCTGACCAGGGCGCCCAGCCCCAGCATTTT.

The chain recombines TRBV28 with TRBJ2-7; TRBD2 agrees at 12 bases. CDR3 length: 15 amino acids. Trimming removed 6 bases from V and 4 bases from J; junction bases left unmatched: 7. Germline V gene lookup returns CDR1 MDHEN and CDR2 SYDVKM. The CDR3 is CASSRLAGGLYEQYF. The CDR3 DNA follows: TGTGCCAGCAGCCGGCTAGCGGGAGGGCTTTACGAGCAGTACTTC.